The 8 T cell receptor beta chains listed next were all sequenced from one sample in a study of type 1 regulatory T cells. Their antigens remain unidentified. TCRdb ran MiXCR on the reads and lists one entry per CDR3 protein. The sample includes 14,000 to 15,000 distinct CDR3 sequences, approximately 13% seen only once; the top ten take about 16%. The sequenced material came from cultured T cells, either the whole culture or a sorted T cell fraction (not recorded which). The source of these receptors is a human donor in good health.

Comment on this clonotype: A much larger clone lies one base from this, so it may be a read error. The chain couples TRBV6-2 or TRBV6-3 to TRBJ2-1; the match to TRBD2 covers 10 bases. The V gene's germline CDR1 is MNHEY and CDR2 SVGEGT. This CDR3 comprises 17 residues. CDR3: CAGSYSSGRTDYNEQFF. CDR3 sequence (DNA): TGTGCCGGCAGTTATAGTAGCGGGAGGACCGATTACAATGAGCAGTTCTTC.

This clonotype was seen a few times. This rearrangement joins TRBV28 to TRBJ2-1; 7 bases fit TRBD2. The ends lost 2 bases at V and 7 bases at J; junction bases unmatched: 8. Germline CDR1 and CDR2: MDHEN and SYDVKM. The CDR3 loop spans 15 amino acids. The CDR3 nucleotides are TGTGCCAGCAGTTTAATTGCTAGCGGACAAAATGAGCAGTTCTTC. Its translation is CASSLIASGQNEQFF.

The V call is TRBV12-3 or TRBV12-4, the J call TRBJ2-3; 12 bases line up with TRBD2. J lost 4 bases, V lost 6 bases, and 5 bases had no gene match. There are 15 residues in the CDR3. CDR3 bases: TGTGCCAGCAGGACTAGCGGGAGATTCGCAGATACGCAGTATTTT. Protein sequence: CASRTSGRFADTQYF.

This clonotype was counted at least ten times. V is TRBV2 and J is TRBJ2-5; TRBD1 or TRBD2 may be the D gene (6 bases each). The CDR3 consists of 13 residues. The germline V and J ends were trimmed by 7 bases and 2 bases, with 11 bases remaining between them. CDR1 SNHLY and CDR2 FYNNEI come from the germline V gene. In DNA form, the CDR3 reads TGTGCCAGCACGGGGGCCAGGCAAGAGACCCAGTACTTC. Amino acids: CASTGARQETQYF.

The gene calls are TRBV7-6 and TRBJ2-7, with D tentatively TRBD2 (5 bases). The CDR3 covers 16 residues. Germline CDR1 is SGHVS and CDR2 is FNYEAQ. Trimming took off 1 base at V and 1 base at J, with 14 bases between the two ends. The CDR3 region is CASSLGSGSVSYEQYF. The DNA for the CDR3 is TGTGCCAGCAGCTTAGGTTCGGGGAGTGTTTCCTACGAGCAGTACTTC.

This clonotype was seen more than once but under ten times. The genes are TRBV7-2 and TRBJ2-7; D is ambiguous. This CDR3 comprises 14 residues. Germline lookup yields CDR1 SGHTA and CDR2 FQGNSA. V was shortened by 1 base and J by 6 bases, with 13 bases between the two germline ends. The CDR3 coding sequence is TGTGCCAGCAGCTTAGATGGGTACAGCTCCGAGCAGTACTTC. Translation: CASSLDGYSSEQYF.

This clonotype was observed at least ten times. V gene TRBV5-1 combines with J gene TRBJ2-2; 8 bases are shared with TRBD1. The length of the CDR3 is 16 residues. Germline V gene data show CDR1 as SGHRS and CDR2 as YFSETQ. The junction had 6 bases not matched to a gene; V was cut back by 4 bases and J by 1 base. CDR3 nucleotides: TGCGCCAGCAGCCCCGGACAGGGAGTGAACACCGGGGAGCTGTTTTTT. As protein: CASSPGQGVNTGELFF.

At least ten counts were recorded for this clonotype. The chain recombines TRBV10-3 with TRBJ2-7; TRBD1 matches 8 bases. Germline V gives CDR1 ENHRY, CDR2 SYGVKD. The CDR3 length is 13 residues. Losses at the gene ends were 10 bases for V and 5 bases for J; bases not matched to a gene: 10. The CDR3 protein is CATKPTGVNEQYF. The DNA of the CDR3 is TGTGCCACCAAACCGACAGGGGTCAACGAGCAGTACTTC.